This T cell receptor (beta chain) originates from a study of OX40 agonist ivuxolimab in advanced cancers. Study as a whole: A history of anti-PD-1, anti-PD-L1 or anti-CTLA-4 therapy was acceptable, and approximately 40% had some. Findings and caveats of the study: The mean number of expanded clones was higher in CD8+ T cells than in CD4+.

V gave up 4 bases and J gave up 2 bases, with 12 bases separating them. Germline V gene lookup returns CDR1 MDHEN and CDR2 SYDVKM. This CDR3 contains 15 residues. The protocol was immunoSEQ multiplex PCR, while the TCRdb copy is restricted to in-frame clones and leaves out a portion. The sample lists around 72,000 clones; around 81% were seen once. To note about this clone: The target antigen is unknown.

The receptor comes from an adult with an advanced solid tumor such as melanoma, head and neck, liver or kidney cancer. The input for sequencing was CD4+ or CD8+ T cells sorted from blood, taken in a trial of the OX40 agonist ivuxolimab. The rearrangement uses TRBV28 and TRBJ2-4; D might be TRBD1 (6 bases). CDR3 coding DNA: TGTGCCAGCAGTTCTACAGGGCCCCCCAAAAACATTCAGTACTTC. Translating gives CASSSTGPPKNIQYF.